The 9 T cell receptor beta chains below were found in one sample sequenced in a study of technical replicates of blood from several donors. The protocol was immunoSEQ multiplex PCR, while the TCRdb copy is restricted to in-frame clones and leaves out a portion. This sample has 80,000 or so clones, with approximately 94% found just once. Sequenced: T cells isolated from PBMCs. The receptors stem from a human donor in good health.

CDR3 in DNA: TGTGCCAGCAGTTGGACAAGCCCAGATACGCAGTATTTT. This gives the protein CASSWTSPDTQYF. The rearrangement links TRBV27 to TRBJ2-3; TRBD1 is a possible D gene (5 bases). Germline CDR1 and CDR2: MNHEY and SMNVEV (reference sequence). The CDR3 is made up of 13 amino acids. The V end was cut by 4 bases, the J end by 4 bases, with 9 bases between.

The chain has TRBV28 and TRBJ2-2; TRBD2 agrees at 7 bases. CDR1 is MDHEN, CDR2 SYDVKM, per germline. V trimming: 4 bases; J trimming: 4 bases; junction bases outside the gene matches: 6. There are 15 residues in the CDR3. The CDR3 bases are TGTGCCAGCAGTTCTACCGGGACTATCACCGGGGAGCTGTTTTTT. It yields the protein CASSSTGTITGELFF.

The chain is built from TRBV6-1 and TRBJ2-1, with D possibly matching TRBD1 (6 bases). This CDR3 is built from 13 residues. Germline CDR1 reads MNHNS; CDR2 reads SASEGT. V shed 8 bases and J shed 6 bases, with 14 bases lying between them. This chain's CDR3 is CASFRDTSNEQFF. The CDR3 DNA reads TGTGCCAGCTTCAGGGACACTAGCAATGAGCAGTTCTTC.

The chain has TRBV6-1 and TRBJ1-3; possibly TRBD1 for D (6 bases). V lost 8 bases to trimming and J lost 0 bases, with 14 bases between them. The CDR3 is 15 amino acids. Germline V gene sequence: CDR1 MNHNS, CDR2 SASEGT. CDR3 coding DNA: TGTGCCAGCCTCTGGACAGCAGCCTCTGGAAACACCATATATTTT. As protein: CASLWTAASGNTIYF.

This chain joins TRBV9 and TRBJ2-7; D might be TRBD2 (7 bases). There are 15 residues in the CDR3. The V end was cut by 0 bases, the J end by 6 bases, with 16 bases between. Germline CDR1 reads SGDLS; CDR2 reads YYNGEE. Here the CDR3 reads CASSVDSGGGREQYF. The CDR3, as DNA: TGTGCCAGCAGCGTAGATAGTGGGGGGGGGCGCGAGCAGTACTTC.

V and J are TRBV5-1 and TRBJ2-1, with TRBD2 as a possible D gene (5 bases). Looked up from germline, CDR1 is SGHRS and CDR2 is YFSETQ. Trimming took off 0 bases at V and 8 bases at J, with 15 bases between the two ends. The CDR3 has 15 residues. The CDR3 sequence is CASSLEGGLGDEQFF. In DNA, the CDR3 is TGCGCCAGCAGCTTGGAAGGTGGCCTCGGGGATGAGCAGTTCTTC.

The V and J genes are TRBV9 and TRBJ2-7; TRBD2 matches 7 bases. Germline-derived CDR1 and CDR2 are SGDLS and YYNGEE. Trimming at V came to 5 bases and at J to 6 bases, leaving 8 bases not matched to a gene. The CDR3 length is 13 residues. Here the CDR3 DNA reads TGTGCCAGCAGTCTTACACTAGCGACCGAGCAGTACTTC. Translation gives CASSLTLATEQYF.

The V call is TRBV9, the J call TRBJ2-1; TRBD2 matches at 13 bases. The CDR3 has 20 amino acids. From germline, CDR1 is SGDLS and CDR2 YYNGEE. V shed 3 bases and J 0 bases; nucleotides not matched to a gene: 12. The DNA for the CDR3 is TGTGCCAGCAGCGCCGGGGGGGGACTAGCGGGACTGGACTCCTACAATGAGCAGTTCTTC. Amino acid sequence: CASSAGGGLAGLDSYNEQFF.

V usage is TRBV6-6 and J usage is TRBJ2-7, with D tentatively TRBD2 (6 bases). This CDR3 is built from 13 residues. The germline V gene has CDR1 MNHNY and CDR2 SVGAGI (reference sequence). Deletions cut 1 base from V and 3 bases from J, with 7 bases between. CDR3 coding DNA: TGTGCCAGCAGTTACTATAGCGGCTACGAGCAGTACTTC. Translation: CASSYYSGYEQYF.